These 30 T cell receptor beta chains were all obtained from the same sample, sequenced in a study of CD8 T cells in ankylosing spondylitis. TCRdb independently ran MiXCR on the 5' RACE reads; one entry per CDR3 protein. Found here are roughly 440,000 distinct CDR3 sequences, more than 15% of them singletons; the top ten hold under 1.2%. No antigen has been assigned to these receptors. Points from the study as a whole: Ankylosing spondylitis blood appeared to be characterized by a TCR beta motif of eight highly homologous variants.

Sequencing input: blood, either unsorted or a sorted T cell fraction (not recorded which). The receptors were gathered from a male donor with ankylosing spondylitis.

The chain uses TRBV12-3 or TRBV12-4 and TRBJ2-7; TRBD2 agrees at 10 bases. Germline trimming cut 5 bases from V and 0 bases from J; bases unmatched to any gene: 10. This CDR3 comprises 17 residues. The CDR3 sequence is CASSLSRTSGSSYEQYF. The CDR3 DNA sequence: TGTGCCAGCAGTCTCTCCAGGACTAGCGGAAGCTCCTACGAGCAGTACTTC.

This clonotype was detected only a few times. The chain couples TRBV24-1 to TRBJ2-2; D unresolved. The CDR3 is made up of 12 amino acids. The V end lost 10 bases, the J end lost 2 bases, and 7 bases lay between the germline ends. Looked up from germline, CDR1 is KGHDR and CDR2 is SFDVKD. CDR3 DNA: TGTGCCACTCAAGCTAACACCGGGGAGCTGTTTTTT. This encodes CATQANTGELFF.

The rearrangement uses TRBV2 and TRBJ2-7; D unclear. Deletions cut 0 bases from V and 2 bases from J, with 11 bases between. Germline V CDR1 and CDR2: SNHLY, FYNNEI. This CDR3 has 15 residues. The CDR3 protein is CASSEAAGQPYEQYF. The CDR3 region has the DNA TGTGCCAGCAGTGAAGCCGCCGGCCAACCCTACGAGCAGTACTTC.

The chain recombines TRBV7-9 with TRBJ1-5, with D unclear. The CDR3 has 15 amino acids. Germline-derived CDR1 and CDR2 are SEHNR and FQNEAQ (reference sequence). V shed 5 bases and J shed 0 bases, with 11 bases lying between them. CDR3 residues: CASSLRDYSNQPQHF. CDR3 sequence (DNA): TGTGCCAGCAGCCTAAGGGATTATAGCAATCAGCCCCAGCATTTT.

The chain recombines TRBV5-5 with TRBJ1-5; a weak D match, TRBD1 (5 bases). V lost 2 bases to trimming and J lost 6 bases, with 15 bases between them. The CDR3 totals 15 residues. CDR1 and CDR2 (germline): SGHKS, YYEKEE (reference sequence). The DNA for the CDR3 is TGTGCCAGCAGCTTTAAAGGGGAAAGCGGTCAGCCCCAGCATTTT. Protein product: CASSFKGESGQPQHF.

The rearrangement links TRBV5-4 to TRBJ1-5, with 9 bases matching TRBD1. The V gene's germline CDR1 is SGHNT and CDR2 YYREEE (reference sequence). There are 17 residues in the CDR3. After removal of 10 bases from V and 2 bases from J, the junction contained 16 bases not matched to a gene. The CDR3: CAAHSSTGGFGNQPQHF. CDR3 DNA sequence: TGTGCCGCCCACTCCTCGACAGGGGGATTTGGCAATCAGCCCCAGCATTTT.

The table lists this clonotype with a few counts. This CDR3 reads CASRNPTGTAFF. DNA of the CDR3: TGTGCCAGCAGGAACCCAACGGGGACAGCTTTCTTT. The chain recombines TRBV6-5 with TRBJ1-1; D might be TRBD1 (5 bases). The CDR3 consists of 12 residues. The V end lost 6 bases, the J end lost 10 bases, and 15 bases lay between the germline ends. The V gene's germline CDR1 is MNHEY and CDR2 SVGAGI.

This clonotype was counted at least ten times. The V call is TRBV10-3, the J call TRBJ2-1, with D hard to call. Trimming shortened V by 1 base and J by 7 bases, and 2 bases separated the two germline ends. The CDR3 extends over 11 amino acids. Germline V CDR1 and CDR2: ENHRY, SYGVKD. This CDR3 is CAISEWNEQFF. Written as DNA, the CDR3 is TGTGCCATCAGTGAGTGGAATGAGCAGTTCTTC.

The chain joins TRBV29-1 to TRBJ2-3; 13 nucleotides agree with TRBD2. V was pared by 6 bases and J by 3 bases, with 3 bases of the junction left unmatched. Germline V lookup: CDR1 SQVTM, CDR2 ANQGSEA. The CDR3 is made up of 14 amino acids. DNA for the CDR3: TGCAGCGTCGCACTAGCGGGAGGGACAGATACGCAGTATTTT. As protein: CSVALAGGTDTQYF.

The V call is TRBV7-9, the J call TRBJ1-1; 9 positions agree with TRBD1. J lost 4 bases, V lost 5 bases, and 8 bases had no gene match. The length of the CDR3 is 15 residues. Germline CDR1 and CDR2: SEHNR and FQNEAQ (reference sequence). The CDR3 reads CASSLQGATGTEAFF. For the CDR3, the DNA is TGTGCCAGCAGCCTACAGGGGGCAACGGGCACTGAAGCTTTCTTT.

The table lists this clonotype with a few counts. The V call is TRBV2, the J call TRBJ1-6; D unclear. Trimming took 3 bases from V and 5 from J, leaving 11 bases between them. Germline CDR1 SNHLY, CDR2 FYNNEI. This CDR3 is 15 amino acids long. The chain's CDR3 is CASSEVEKNNSPLHF. The CDR3 DNA reads as TGTGCCAGCAGTGAGGTGGAGAAAAATAATTCACCCCTCCACTTT.

This clonotype was seen at least ten times. The chain couples TRBV5-1 to TRBJ2-1; 9 nucleotides match TRBD1. Per germline, CDR1 SGHRS and CDR2 YFSETQ. Trimming at V came to 6 bases and at J to 8 bases, leaving 9 bases not matched to a gene. The CDR3 spans 14 residues. Written as DNA, the CDR3 is TGCGCCAGCAAAACGGACAGGGGAATCGATGAGCAGTTCTTC. As protein: CASKTDRGIDEQFF.

The chain uses TRBV6-5 and TRBJ2-1, with 9 bases identical to TRBD2. CDR3 length: 16 residues. CDR1 and CDR2 (germline): MNHEY, SVGAGI. The J segment lost 10 bases and the V segment lost 2 bases, leaving 12 bases of the junction unmatched. CDR3 in DNA: TGTGCCAGCAGTTACCGAGGGAGCGGGGGGAGTGAGGAGCAGTTCTTC. Amino acids: CASSYRGSGGSEEQFF.

This clonotype showed up just a few times. The J gene is TRBJ2-5, the V gene TRBV19; a weak D match, TRBD1 (5 bases). The CDR3 length is 14 residues. V was clipped by 7 bases and J by 4 bases, with 16 bases between them. Germline CDR1 reads LNHDA; CDR2 reads SQIVND (reference sequence). This CDR3 is CASKRGQGGETQYF. The CDR3 DNA is TGTGCCAGTAAGAGAGGCCAGGGCGGAGAGACCCAGTACTTC.

This clonotype was recorded a few times. The chain's CDR3 is CSATAAEAFF. The CDR3 DNA follows: TGCAGTGCTACCGCAGCTGAAGCTTTCTTT. The rearrangement joins TRBV20-1 to TRBJ1-1; D unclear. Per the germline V gene, CDR1 is DFQATT and CDR2 is SNEGSKA (reference sequence). The V and J ends lost 4 bases and 6 bases respectively, with 6 bases between them. The length of the CDR3 is 10 residues.

This clonotype was detected only a few times. The V call is TRBV5-1, the J call TRBJ2-1; 12 bases are shared with TRBD2. This CDR3 comprises 17 residues. The germline CDR1 and CDR2 sequences are SGHRS and YFSETQ. V shed 4 bases and J 4 bases; nucleotides not matched to a gene: 9. Here the CDR3 DNA reads TGCGCCAGCAGCGTAGCTAGCGGGAGGGCCCGGTACAATGAGCAGTTCTTC. Translating gives CASSVASGRARYNEQFF. Full variable domain (missing parts from reference TRBV5-1 and TRBJ2-1): KAGVTQTPRYLIKTRGQQVTLSCSPISGHRSVSWYQQTPGQGLQFLFEYFSETQRNKGNFPGRFSGRQFSNSRSEMNVSTLELGDSALYLCASSVASGRARYNEQFFGPGTRLTVL.

The chain is built from TRBV3-1 and TRBJ1-3; no clear D gene. The V gene's germline CDR1 is LGHDT and CDR2 YNNKEL (reference sequence). V lost 3 bases and J 3 bases, leaving 9 bases between the germline ends. The CDR3 has 14 amino acids. The CDR3 DNA reads as TGTGCCAGCAGCCAGGTCGACAATGGAAACACCATATATTTT. It specifies CASSQVDNGNTIYF. Complete variable domain (other parts from reference TRBV3-1 and TRBJ1-3): DTAVSQTPKYLVTQMGNDKSIKCEQNLGHDTMYWYKQDSKKFLKIMFSYNNKELIINETVPNRFSPKSPDKAHLNLHINSLELGDSAVYFCASSQVDNGNTIYFGEGSWLTVV.

The V gene is TRBV5-1, the J gene TRBJ1-5, with D possibly being TRBD1 (5 bases). The CDR3 has 15 amino acids. V was cut by 4 bases and J by 0 bases, with 11 bases left in between. Germline CDR1 is SGHRS and CDR2 is YFSETQ. This chain's CDR3 is CASSPWGDSNQPQHF. DNA for the CDR3: TGCGCCAGCAGCCCCTGGGGGGATAGCAATCAGCCCCAGCATTTT.

In this sample, this clonotype turned up many times. The rearrangement uses TRBV3-1 and TRBJ1-3, with a possible D match to TRBD1 (5 bases). The CDR3 sequence is 16 residues long. Germline V gene data show CDR1 as LGHDT and CDR2 as YNNKEL (reference sequence). V was clipped by 4 bases and J by 0 bases, with 13 bases between them. Written as DNA, the CDR3 is TGTGCCAGCAGCCGAGAGGGGATCAGCTCTGGAAACACCATATATTTT. Its translation is CASSREGISSGNTIYF.

This clonotype has a count of ten or more. The chain uses TRBV5-1 and TRBJ2-2, with D uncertain. Germline V gene lookup returns CDR1 SGHRS and CDR2 YFSETQ. With 0 bases removed from V and 1 base from J, the gap between germline ends came to 10 bases. This CDR3 has 16 residues. The CDR3 nucleotides read TGCGCCAGCAGCTTGGTATTACCGGAGAACACCGGGGAGCTGTTTTTT. Amino acid sequence: CASSLVLPENTGELFF.

In this sample, this clonotype turned up many times. The chain couples TRBV3-1 to TRBJ1-2; D is perhaps TRBD1 (6 bases). This CDR3 comprises 16 residues. Germline V gene sequence: CDR1 LGHDT, CDR2 YNNKEL (reference sequence). V lost 4 bases to trimming and J lost 0 bases, with 15 bases between them. CDR3 nucleotide sequence: TGTGCCAGCAGCCGGGAGCAGGGGTCGGCTAACTATGGCTACACCTTC. Protein sequence: CASSREQGSANYGYTF.

The rearrangement joins TRBV15 to TRBJ2-1; D gene unclear. In germline, CDR1 is LNHNV, CDR2 YYDKDF (reference sequence). V gave up 0 bases and J gave up 11 bases, with 11 bases separating them. The CDR3 spans 13 residues. The CDR3, as DNA: TGTGCCACCAGCAGAGATACGGGCGCACAGCAGTTCTTC. It yields the protein CATSRDTGAQQFF. The whole variable domain, filled in from reference TRBV15 and TRBJ2-1, reads DAMVIQNPRYQVTQFGKPVTLSCSQTLNHNVMYWYQQKSSQAPKLLFHYYDKDFNNEADTPDNFQSRRPNTSFCFLDIRSPGLGDTAMYLCATSRDTGAQQFFGPGTRLTVL.

This clonotype was recorded a few times. This chain joins TRBV20-1 and TRBJ2-5; no clear D. From germline, CDR1 is DFQATT and CDR2 SNEGSKA (reference sequence). The CDR3 is 11 amino acids. V lost 3 bases and J lost 4, with 6 bases in between. In nucleotides, the CDR3 is TGCAGTGCTAGGATAGGAGAGACCCAGTACTTC. Protein: CSARIGETQYF.

This clonotype was counted between two and nine times. The chain is built from TRBV6-1 and TRBJ2-2; possible D gene TRBD2, 6 bases. Trimming stripped 1 base from V and 11 bases from J, with 23 bases between. Germline CDR1 and CDR2: MNHNS and SASEGT. The CDR3 is 17 amino acids. CDR3 bases: TGTGCCAGCAGTGAAGTATTAAACGGAGGGGCCTCGTCAGAGCTGTTTTTT. It specifies CASSEVLNGGASSELFF.

The CDR3 region is CASSPRLGGSYNEQFF. The CDR3 nucleotides read TGTGCCAGCAGCCCCAGACTGGGGGGCTCCTACAATGAGCAGTTCTTC. V is TRBV7-6 and J is TRBJ2-1; the D gene is possibly TRBD2 (6 bases). V gave up 5 bases and J gave up 0 bases, with 14 bases separating them. Germline CDR1 is SGHVS and CDR2 is FNYEAQ. The CDR3 totals 16 residues.

The rearrangement uses TRBV28 and TRBJ2-3, with D possibly TRBD1 on 6 matching bases. CDR1 MDHEN and CDR2 SYDVKM come from the germline V gene. V was clipped by 4 bases and J by 6 bases, with 14 bases between them. The CDR3 spans 14 residues. CDR3 sequence reads: CASSSGTPRDTQYF. The DNA of the CDR3 is TGTGCCAGCAGTTCAGGGACACCCCGGGATACGCAGTATTTT.

About this clonotype itself: At one of its ends the junction is not consistent with the germline gene, which may arise from a read error. The chain links TRBV3-1 to TRBJ2-1; TRBD2 agrees at 14 bases. The germline CDR1 and CDR2 sequences are LGHDT and YNNKEL (reference sequence). CDR3 size: 15 residues. CDR3 nucleotides: TGTGCCAACAGCCAAGGGACTAGCGGGGGCAGGGGTTCGTTCTTC. Translation: CANSQGTSGGRGSFF.

This clonotype was picked up a small number of times. The genes are TRBV12-3 or TRBV12-4 and TRBJ1-5; D is perhaps TRBD1 (5 bases). V lost 7 bases to trimming and J lost 0 bases, with 13 bases between them. The CDR3 runs to 15 residues. Here the CDR3 reads CASTVQAYSNQPQHF. CDR3 in DNA: TGTGCCAGCACAGTACAGGCGTATAGCAATCAGCCCCAGCATTTT.

CDR3 nucleotides: TGTGCCAGCTCACCACTCGGACAGGGGACAAGGGAGCAGTACTTC. It is translated as CASSPLGQGTREQYF. The chain joins TRBV18 to TRBJ2-7, with 9 bases matching TRBD1. Losses at the gene ends were 1 base for V and 7 bases for J; bases not matched to a gene: 8. The CDR3 totals 15 residues. Germline loops: CDR1 KGHSH, CDR2 LQKENI.

This clonotype came up a few times. V and J are TRBV12-3 or TRBV12-4 and TRBJ2-3; no clear D gene. The V end lost 4 bases, the J end lost 7 bases, and 9 bases lay between the germline ends. The CDR3 totals 12 residues. The CDR3 region has the DNA TGTGCCAGCAGTTCCCCAGGAAATACGCAGTATTTT. It specifies CASSSPGNTQYF.